The next 19 T cell receptor beta chains were all read from a single sample in a study of cytomegalovirus exposure and HLA in healthy donors. 60 Vbeta and 13 Jbeta primers were used in PCR. Assay: immunoSEQ multiplex PCR; the TCRdb copy retains only in-frame clones and omits some. This sample carries nearly 200,000 clones, more than 75% of them seen once, and the ten largest clones take 6.5%. The sample consisted of PBMCs. These receptor sequences come from a woman aged 50 to 60 in good health and CMV-seropositive.

This clone was detected only once. The rearrangement uses TRBV5-1 and TRBJ1-3, with TRBD1 matching 7 bases. From germline, CDR1 is SGHRS and CDR2 YFSETQ. The junction had 6 bases not matched to a gene; V was cut back by 2 bases and J by 1 base. The CDR3 length is 16 residues. The CDR3 region has the DNA TGCGCCAGCAGCTTACAGGGGCTCGGATCTGGAAACACCATATATTTT. As protein: CASSLQGLGSGNTIYF.

This clone showed up just a few times. The chain has TRBV27 and TRBJ2-7; 7 nucleotides match TRBD2. The germline gives CDR1 MNHEY, CDR2 SMNVEV (reference sequence). The CDR3 runs 13 residues. The V segment lost 6 bases and the J segment 0 bases; nucleotides outside the gene matches: 2. The DNA for the CDR3 is TGTGCCAGCAGGTCTAGCGGCTCCTACGAGCAGTACTTC. Translating gives CASRSSGSYEQYF.

This sequence joins TRBV18 and TRBJ1-1; perhaps TRBD1 as D (6 bases). Looked up from germline, CDR1 is KGHSH and CDR2 is LQKENI. V lost 3 bases to trimming and J lost 6 bases, with 17 bases between them. This CDR3 is 15 amino acids long. CDR3 sequence: CASSPQGWKEAEAFF. CDR3 DNA sequence: TGTGCCAGCTCACCCCAGGGGTGGAAGGAGGCTGAAGCTTTCTTT.

The chain recombines TRBV27 with TRBJ2-7; 8 nucleotides line up with TRBD2. The CDR3 has 15 residues. CDR1 is MNHEY and CDR2 is SMNVEV in the germline V gene (reference sequence). V was pared by 8 bases and J by 7 bases, with 16 bases of the junction left unmatched. As DNA, the CDR3 is TGTGCCAGCTGCCCGGTGCGGGGGGCCCTCCCGGAGCAGTACTTC. Its translation is CASCPVRGALPEQYF.

This chain uses TRBV12-5 with TRBJ1-2, with 8 bases that match TRBD1. The CDR3 runs to 19 residues. Germline CDR1 LGHNT, CDR2 FRNRAP. With 1 base clipped from V and 4 bases from J, the junction kept 17 bases outside the gene matches. DNA of the CDR3: TGTGCTAGTGGTTTGGCTACCAAACAGGGGGAGAGTAAATCCTATGGCTACACCTTC. Amino acids: CASGLATKQGESKSYGYTF.

The chain uses TRBV27 and TRBJ2-2; TRBD1 matches 7 bases. CDR3 length: 16 amino acids. Germline loops: CDR1 MNHEY, CDR2 SMNVEV (reference sequence). The V segment lost 8 bases and the J segment 1 base; nucleotides outside the gene matches: 10. DNA for the CDR3: TGTGCCAGCGCGAAATACAGGGGAGTGAACACCGGGGAGCTGTTTTTT. This codes for CASAKYRGVNTGELFF.

The J gene is TRBJ2-7, the V gene TRBV18, with D possibly TRBD2 on 7 matching bases. Germline loops: CDR1 KGHSH, CDR2 LQKENI. The V gene lost 5 bases and the J gene lost 0 bases, with 11 bases spanning the gap. This CDR3 spans 14 amino acids. CDR3 in amino acids: CASSGGASSYEQYF. In nucleotides, the CDR3 is TGTGCCAGCTCAGGGGGGGCGAGCTCCTACGAGCAGTACTTC.

The V gene is TRBV28, the J gene TRBJ2-7; TRBD2 matches 12 bases. Germline V CDR1 and CDR2: MDHEN, SYDVKM. The CDR3 has 16 residues. V shed 2 bases, J shed 1 base, and the junction held 3 bases outside the gene matches. Here the CDR3 DNA reads TGTGCCAGCAGTTTAGTGACTAGCGGGAGTTCCTACGAGCAGTACTTC. Translation: CASSLVTSGSSYEQYF.

This chain uses TRBV5-6 with TRBJ1-1, with TRBD1 identical over 7 bases. The germline CDR1 and CDR2 sequences are SGHDT and YYEEEE. This CDR3 contains 14 residues. After removal of 4 bases from V and 4 bases from J, the junction contained 7 bases not matched to a gene. In DNA, the CDR3 is TGTGCCAGCAGCCTTAGGGGGCAGAGCACTGAAGCTTTCTTT. As protein: CASSLRGQSTEAFF.

J is TRBJ2-7 and V is TRBV9; D remains ambiguous. The CDR3 sequence is 15 residues long. Looked up from germline, CDR1 is SGDLS and CDR2 is YYNGEE. Trimming left V 0 bases short and J 2 bases short, with 12 bases between. CDR3 in amino acids: CASSVAGEATYEQYF. CDR3 bases: TGTGCCAGCAGCGTAGCTGGAGAGGCCACCTACGAGCAGTACTTC.

V is TRBV6-1 and J is TRBJ1-5, with a weak D call TRBD1 (6 bases). This CDR3 comprises 15 residues. Germline V gene data show CDR1 as MNHNS and CDR2 as SASEGT. Trimming cost V 3 bases and J 7 bases, with 16 bases left between them. CDR3 DNA: TGTGCCAGCAGTGAGGGGCCAGGGGATGGACAGCCCCAGCATTTT. Translating gives CASSEGPGDGQPQHF.

This clone has a handful of counts. The chain joins TRBV4-1 to TRBJ2-2; no firm D call. Germline V CDR1 and CDR2: MGHRA, YSYEKL. The CDR3 has 11 residues. Between the trimmed V and J ends, which lost 4 bases and 6 bases, there was a span of 3 bases. The CDR3 DNA reads TGCGCCAGCAGCCGGCCCGGGGAGCTGTTTTTT. The encoded protein is CASSRPGELFF.

The chain carries TRBV5-6 and TRBJ2-7, with D tentatively TRBD2 (5 bases). Looked up from germline, CDR1 is SGHDT and CDR2 is YYEEEE. The CDR3 is made up of 15 amino acids. The germline V and J ends were trimmed by 1 base and 3 bases, with 14 bases remaining between them. CDR3 residues: CASSLRGQRVYEQYF. CDR3 DNA: TGTGCCAGCAGCTTGCGCGGGCAGAGAGTCTACGAGCAGTACTTC. The complete variable domain, with remaining parts taken from reference TRBV5-6 and TRBJ2-7, reads DAGVTQSPTHLIKTRGQQVTLRCSPKSGHDTVSWYQQALGQGPQFIFQYYEEEERQRGNFPDRFSGHQFPNYSSELNVNALLLGDSALYLCASSLRGQRVYEQYFGPGTRLTVT.

The J gene is TRBJ1-1, the V gene TRBV5-8; unclear D gene. V was pared by 1 base and J by 9 bases, with 13 bases between. This CDR3 comprises 13 residues. CDR1 and CDR2 (germline): SGHTS, YDEGEE. CDR3 amino acids: CASSLTPSPQAFF. CDR3 DNA sequence: TGTGCCAGCAGCTTGACACCCTCTCCGCAAGCTTTCTTT. The full variable domain, with the rest looked up from reference TRBV5-8 and TRBJ1-1, is EAGVTQSPTHLIKTRGQQATLRCSPISGHTSVYWYQQALGLGLQFLLWYDEGEERNRGNFPPRFSGRQFPNYSSELNVNALELEDSALYLCASSLTPSPQAFFGQGTRLTVV.

The chain is built from TRBV9 and TRBJ2-1; TRBD1 aligns across 7 bases. Germline lookup yields CDR1 SGDLS and CDR2 YYNGEE. The ends lost 7 bases at V and 0 bases at J; junction bases unmatched: 10. This CDR3 has 16 residues. The CDR3 spells CASGRQGRSSYNEQFF. Here the CDR3 DNA reads TGTGCCAGCGGACGACAGGGTCGGTCCTCCTACAATGAGCAGTTCTTC.

V and J are TRBV18 and TRBJ2-2; D possibly corresponds to TRBD1 (6 bases). Germline V gene sequence: CDR1 KGHSH, CDR2 LQKENI. V dropped 3 bases and J dropped 4 bases, with 9 bases sitting between them. This CDR3 has 14 amino acids. The CDR3 bases are TGTGCCAGCTCACCTACAGGGAGCACCGGGGAGCTGTTTTTT. Amino acid sequence: CASSPTGSTGELFF.

A few counts support this clone. The chain carries TRBV19 and TRBJ2-5; 9 nucleotides line up with TRBD1. The end of the DNA is better explained by TRBJ2-7, so the J call may be wrong. Germline V gives CDR1 LNHDA, CDR2 SQIVND (reference sequence). The CDR3 has 16 residues. As DNA, the CDR3 is TGTGCCAGTAGTAGTGACGGGACAGGGAACCCCTACGAGCAGTACTTC. This codes for CASSSDGTGNPYEQYF.

The chain couples TRBV25-1 to TRBJ1-5; unclear D gene. The CDR3 contains 14 residues. V was cut by 2 bases and J by 4 bases, with 9 bases left in between. Germline assignment: CDR1 MGHDK and CDR2 SYGVNS. CDR3 residues: CASSEGRRNQPQHF. CDR3 sequence (DNA): TGTGCCAGCAGTGAAGGAAGGAGAAATCAGCCCCAGCATTTT.

This clone was seen only once. The gene calls are TRBV30 and TRBJ2-3, with D maybe TRBD2 (5 bases). Germline CDR1 and CDR2: GTSNPN and SVGIG (reference sequence). The CDR3 covers 13 residues. V lost 0 bases and J 2 bases, leaving 6 bases between the germline ends. The CDR3 DNA reads as TGTGCCTGGAGTGTACTAGTCACAGATACGCAGTATTTT. It translates to CAWSVLVTDTQYF.